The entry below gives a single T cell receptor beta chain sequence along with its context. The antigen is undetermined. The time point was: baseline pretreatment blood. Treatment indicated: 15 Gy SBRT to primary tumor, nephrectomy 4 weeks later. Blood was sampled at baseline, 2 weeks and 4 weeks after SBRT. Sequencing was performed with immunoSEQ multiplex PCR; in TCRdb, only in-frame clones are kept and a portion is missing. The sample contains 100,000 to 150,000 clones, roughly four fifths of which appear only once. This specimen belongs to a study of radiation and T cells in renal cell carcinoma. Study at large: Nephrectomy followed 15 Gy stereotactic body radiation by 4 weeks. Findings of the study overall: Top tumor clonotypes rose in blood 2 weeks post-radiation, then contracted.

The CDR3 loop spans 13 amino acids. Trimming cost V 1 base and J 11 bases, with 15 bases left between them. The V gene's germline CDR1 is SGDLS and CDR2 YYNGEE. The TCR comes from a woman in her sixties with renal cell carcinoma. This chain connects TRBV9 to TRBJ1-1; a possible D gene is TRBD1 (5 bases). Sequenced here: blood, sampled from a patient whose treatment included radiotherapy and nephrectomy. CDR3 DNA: TGTGCCAGCAGCGTAAGGGACGGAGTGGCGGCTTTCTTT. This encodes CASSVRDGVAAFF.